This T cell receptor (beta chain) was sequenced for a study of beta chain features in type 1 diabetes. Study results and limitations: Lower insertion and higher deletion counts appeared at VDJ junctions in type 1 diabetes patients. cDNA-based sequencing might over-represent cells highly expressing TCR. TCRB CDR3s from Type 1 diabetes patients were moderately but significantly shorter in all four CD4+ subsets.

This clone came up a few times. Its cognate antigen is unknown. The entirety of the isolated RNA underwent reverse transcription, so expressed TCRB transcripts were sequenced. The data were produced by immunoSEQ multiplex PCR, yet TCRdb's version contains in-frame clones alone and is incomplete. The sample carries 400,000 or so clones, 8% to 10% recorded once. The CDR3 runs to 14 residues. Per the germline V gene, CDR1 is SNHLY and CDR2 is FYNNEI. The trim removed 11 bases at V and 12 bases at J, leaving 13 bases unmatched. The chain recombines TRBV2 with TRBJ2-1; TRBD2 aligns across 13 bases. The specimen sequenced was central memory CD4+ T cells from blood. The source of this sequence is a man under 40 with type 1 diabetes. The CDR3 sequence is CASVGTSGTGSQFF. CDR3 nucleotide sequence: TGTGCCTCTGTAGGGACTAGCGGGACCGGTTCGCAGTTCTTC.